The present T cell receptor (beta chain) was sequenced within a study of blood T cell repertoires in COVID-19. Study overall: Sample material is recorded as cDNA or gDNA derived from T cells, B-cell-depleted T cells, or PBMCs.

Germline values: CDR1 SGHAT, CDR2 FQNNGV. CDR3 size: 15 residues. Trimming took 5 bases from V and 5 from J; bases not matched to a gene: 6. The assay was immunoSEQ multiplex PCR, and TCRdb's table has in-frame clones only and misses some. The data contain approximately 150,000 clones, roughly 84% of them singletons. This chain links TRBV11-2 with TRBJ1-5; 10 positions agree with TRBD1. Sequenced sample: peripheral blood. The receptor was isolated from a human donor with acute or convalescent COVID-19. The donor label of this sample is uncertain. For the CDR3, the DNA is TGTGCCAGCAGCCTGACAGGGGGCGGCGATCAGCCCCAGCATTTT. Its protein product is CASSLTGGGDQPQHF.